The 23 T cell receptor beta chains given below trace back to one sample, sequenced in a study of blood T cells in healthy people across ages (dated by TCRdb to the mid-2010s). Receptor libraries were prepared by 5' RACE. The instrument given in TCRdb is Illumina HiSeq 2500. The second PCR ran for roughly 7 to 12 cycles and used a J-beta primer mix along with a sample-barcoded 5' primer. TCRdb redid the processing of the public reads, applying fastp at Q25 and MiXCR, and retained in-frame beta chains. Under each unique CDR3 protein, matching rows form one entry showing the most common genes and DNA. The sample data list about 680,000 distinct CDR3 sequences, and about half of these were observed just once. The biggest ten clones account for approximately 32% of the sample. Sample: blood. These receptors all come from a woman aged 55-69 years in good health.

This chain connects TRBV20-1 to TRBJ2-4; no firm D call. Matching the DNA end better, TRBJ2-7 makes the J call doubtful. This CDR3 region has 15 residues. Germline-derived CDR1 and CDR2 are DFQATT and SNEGSKA (reference sequence). The DNA of the CDR3 is TGCAGTGCTAGAGATGCGAGACAAAGCGCTACCGAGCAGTACTTC. This codes for CSARDARQSATEQYF.

This clonotype was seen more than once but under ten times. A much larger clone differs from this one at a single base, so this may be a read error. The gene calls are TRBV20-1 and TRBJ1-2; tentative D call: TRBD1 (6 bases). This CDR3 is built from 13 residues. CDR1 DFQATT and CDR2 SNEGSKA come from the germline V gene (reference sequence). Deletions cut 5 bases from V and 0 bases from J, with 10 bases between. The CDR3 sequence: CSAGDKTNYGYTF. DNA of the CDR3: TGCAGTGCTGGGGACAAAACTAACTATGGCTACACCTTC.

The V gene is TRBV27, the J gene TRBJ2-7; unclear D gene. The CDR3 contains 14 residues. The ends were cut back, 4 bases at V and 2 bases at J, with 12 bases in the middle. Germline assignment: CDR1 MNHEY and CDR2 SMNVEV (reference sequence). The DNA for the CDR3 is TGTGCCAGCAGTTCCGCGACACCTACCTACGAGCAGTACTTC. Its translation is CASSSATPTYEQYF.

The chain links TRBV10-3 to TRBJ2-2; D might be TRBD2 (5 bases). The germline V gene encodes CDR1 ENHRY and CDR2 SYGVKD. V lost 10 bases, J lost 2 bases, and 14 bases lay in between. The CDR3 length is 14 residues. The CDR3 coding sequence is TGTGCCAGTAGCGTAAAGGGTAACACCGGGGAGCTGTTTTTT. Amino acids: CASSVKGNTGELFF.

The chain is built from TRBV6-5 and TRBJ2-1, with 8 positions matching TRBD2. Germline V CDR1 and CDR2: MNHEY, SVGAGI. Trimming cost V 6 bases and J 3 bases; bases outside gene matches: 10. CDR3 length: 16 residues. As DNA, the CDR3 is TGTGCCAGCAGCGGAACACTAGCGGACCTCTACAATGAGCAGTTCTTC. It yields the protein CASSGTLADLYNEQFF.

The chain is built from TRBV4-2 and TRBJ2-5, with TRBD2 matching 7 bases. The CDR3 covers 15 residues. With 5 bases clipped from V and 1 base from J, the junction kept 7 bases outside the gene matches. The germline V gene has CDR1 LGHNA and CDR2 YNFKEQ. The chain's CDR3 is CASSYRSGVQETQYF. CDR3 bases: TGTGCCAGCAGCTACCGAAGCGGGGTCCAAGAGACCCAGTACTTC.

The rearrangement links TRBV7-2 to TRBJ2-5; 14 bases map to TRBD2. V shed 5 bases and J 11 bases; nucleotides not matched to a gene: 25. Germline CDR1 reads SGHTA; CDR2 reads FQGNSA. This CDR3 comprises 20 residues. This CDR3 reads CASSQIGLAGGRRTLKEQYF. CDR3 sequence (DNA): TGTGCCAGCAGCCAAATAGGACTAGCGGGAGGCCGGCGGACCCTAAAAGAGCAGTACTTC.

The CDR3 coding sequence is TGTGCCAGCAGCCCACGGGGGACCCTAGGAGAGACCCAGTACTTC. Protein sequence: CASSPRGTLGETQYF. This chain uses TRBV7-2 with TRBJ2-5; a weak D match, TRBD2 (6 bases). Germline V CDR1 and CDR2: SGHTA, FQGNSA. The CDR3 is made up of 15 amino acids. V dropped 5 bases and J dropped 4 bases, with 17 bases sitting between them. Full variable domain (outside the CDR3, taken from reference TRBV7-2 and TRBJ2-5): GAGVSQSPSNKVTEKGKDVELRCDPISGHTALYWYRQSLGQGLEFLIYFQGNSAPDKSGLPSDRFSAERTGGSVSTLTIQRTQQEDSAVYLCASSPRGTLGETQYFGPGTRLLVL.

The chain recombines TRBV7-3 with TRBJ1-6, with 8 bases that match TRBD1. The V and J ends lost 1 base and 10 bases, in that order; junction bases with no gene match: 9. Germline CDR1 is SGHTA and CDR2 is FQGTGA. The CDR3 is made up of 16 amino acids. CDR3 sequence reads: CASSLNPQGAGSPLHF. CDR3 bases: TGTGCCAGCAGCTTAAATCCCCAGGGGGCAGGATCACCCCTCCACTTT.

The chain is built from TRBV6-6 and TRBJ2-7, with TRBD1 matching over 9 bases. CDR1 is MNHNY, CDR2 SVGAGI, per germline (reference sequence). V was clipped by 1 base and J by 1 base; unmatched bases: 8. The CDR3 loop spans 17 amino acids. The CDR3: CASSYLRSGTGSYEQYF. CDR3 nucleotide sequence: TGTGCCAGCAGTTACTTGAGGTCCGGGACAGGGTCCTACGAGCAGTACTTC.

In its sample, this clonotype was seen a few times. The genes are TRBV7-2 and TRBJ1-2, with 11 bases that match TRBD1. J gave up 4 bases and V 5 bases, and 9 bases lay outside the gene matches. The V gene's germline CDR1 is SGHTA and CDR2 FQGNSA. The CDR3 spans 16 residues. This CDR3 reads CASSPGAGTGGYGYTF. The CDR3 DNA reads as TGTGCCAGCAGCCCAGGTGCCGGGACAGGGGGCTATGGCTACACCTTC.

This clonotype was observed many times. V usage is TRBV7-2 and J usage is TRBJ2-7, with D perhaps TRBD1 (6 bases). The CDR3 length is 14 residues. V dropped 3 bases and J dropped 0 bases, with 9 bases sitting between them. Germline V CDR1 and CDR2: SGHTA, FQGNSA. CDR3 bases: TGTGCCAGCAGCTTGGACAGCCTCTCCTACGAGCAGTACTTC. Translation gives CASSLDSLSYEQYF.

V gene TRBV29-1 combines with J gene TRBJ2-7; the match to TRBD1 covers 8 bases. The CDR3 totals 12 residues. The germline V gene encodes CDR1 SQVTM and CDR2 ANQGSEA. With V trimmed by 7 bases and J by 4 bases, 6 bases remained unmatched. The CDR3 region has the DNA TGCAGCGCCAAGACAGGGGAATACGAGCAGTACTTC. Residues: CSAKTGEYEQYF.

This clonotype was detected only a few times. This chain links TRBV3-1 with TRBJ2-7, with 8 nucleotides matching TRBD1. The V gene end was trimmed by 0 bases and the J gene end by 4 bases; junction bases not matched to a gene: 8. Germline assignment: CDR1 LGHDT and CDR2 YNNKEL (reference sequence). This CDR3 contains 16 residues. The CDR3 coding sequence is TGTGCCAGCAGCCAAGATAGAGGGACAGGTCCTTACGAGCAGTACTTC. This sequence encodes CASSQDRGTGPYEQYF.

J is TRBJ2-5 and V is TRBV7-6; possible D gene TRBD2, 6 bases. The germline V gene encodes CDR1 SGHVS and CDR2 FNYEAQ. Between the trimmed V and J ends, which lost 3 bases and 5 bases, there was a span of 19 bases. This CDR3 has 16 residues. The CDR3 DNA sequence: TGTGCCAGCAGCTTCCGCTCTAGCGCAAGCGTGGAGACCCAGTACTTC. This gives the protein CASSFRSSASVETQYF.

Comments on this clonotype: An end of the junction differs from the germline gene, which may be a read error. The CDR3 DNA follows: TGTGCCAGCAGCTTAGTTGCGGCTGCAACTAATGAAAAGCTGTTTTTT. It is translated as CASSLVAAATNEKLFF. The chain employs TRBV7-2 and TRBJ1-4; D call uncertain. CDR1 and CDR2 (germline): SGHTA, FQGNSA. The CDR3 is 16 residues long.

The gene calls are TRBV4-3 and TRBJ2-1; weak D call: TRBD1 (5 bases). The germline V and J ends were trimmed by 0 bases and 4 bases, with 13 bases remaining between them. Germline CDR1 LGHNA, CDR2 YSLEER. CDR3 length: 16 amino acids. The CDR3 here is CASSQDLQGSYNEQFF. The DNA for the CDR3 is TGCGCCAGCAGCCAAGATTTGCAGGGTTCTTACAATGAGCAGTTCTTC.

The chain has TRBV9 and TRBJ2-6; 8 bases fit TRBD1. Germline V CDR1 and CDR2: SGDLS, YYNGEE. Trimming took 7 bases from V and 2 from J; bases not matched to a gene: 11. This CDR3 has 17 amino acids. The CDR3 loop reads CASAGGRDFAGANVLTF. CDR3 in DNA: TGTGCCAGCGCAGGGGGCAGGGATTTTGCTGGGGCCAACGTCCTGACTTTC.

CDR3 bases: TGTGCCAGCAGTTACTCGAGTGCTGACGGGAGCGTCGAGCAGTTCTTC. Its translation is CASSYSSADGSVEQFF. The chain uses TRBV6-2 or TRBV6-3 and TRBJ2-1, with a weak D call TRBD2 (6 bases). V lost 0 bases and J lost 10, with 19 bases in between. CDR3 length: 16 amino acids. The germline V gene encodes CDR1 MNHEY and CDR2 SVGEGT.

The sample holds one count of this clonotype. The CDR3 DNA sequence: TGTGCCACTTTAGATTGGGGCAAGGATACGCAGTATTTT. This encodes CATLDWGKDTQYF. The V gene is TRBV10-3, the J gene TRBJ2-3; possible D gene TRBD1, 5 bases. There are 13 residues in the CDR3. With 10 bases removed from V and 6 bases from J, the gap between germline ends came to 17 bases. From germline, CDR1 is ENHRY and CDR2 SYGVKD.

This clonotype has a handful of counts. The V call is TRBV29-1, the J call TRBJ2-1; D may be TRBD1 or TRBD2 (5 bases each). V shed 3 bases and J shed 0 bases, with 12 bases lying between them. This CDR3 comprises 15 residues. The germline V gene encodes CDR1 SQVTM and CDR2 ANQGSEA. The CDR3 is CSVDPGPTSYNEQFF. The CDR3, as DNA: TGCAGCGTTGATCCGGGACCAACCTCCTACAATGAGCAGTTCTTC.

This clonotype has only a few counts. The chain couples TRBV5-5 to TRBJ2-1, with a weak D call TRBD2 (5 bases). The V gene's germline CDR1 is SGHKS and CDR2 YYEKEE (reference sequence). Trimming took 2 bases from V and 7 from J, leaving 16 bases between them. This CDR3 spans 15 amino acids. CDR3 protein: CASSFGQRASNEQFF. The DNA for the CDR3 is TGTGCCAGCAGCTTCGGGCAGAGGGCCTCGAATGAGCAGTTCTTC.

The chain carries TRBV7-9 and TRBJ1-2, with 10 bases lining up with TRBD1. The CDR3 loop spans 14 amino acids. The V gene end was trimmed by 7 bases and the J gene end by 7 bases; junction bases not matched to a gene: 9. Germline CDR1 and CDR2: SEHNR and FQNEAQ (reference sequence). CDR3 region: CASKPGTGAGGYTF. CDR3 nucleotides: TGTGCCAGCAAACCCGGGACAGGGGCTGGTGGCTACACCTTC. The full variable domain, rest sourced from reference TRBV7-9 and TRBJ1-2, is DTGVSQNPRHKITKRGQNVTFRCDPISEHNRLYWYRQTLGQGPEFLTYFQNEAQLEKSRLLSDRFSAERPKGSFSTLEIQRTEQGDSAMYLCASKPGTGAGGYTFGSGTRLTVV.